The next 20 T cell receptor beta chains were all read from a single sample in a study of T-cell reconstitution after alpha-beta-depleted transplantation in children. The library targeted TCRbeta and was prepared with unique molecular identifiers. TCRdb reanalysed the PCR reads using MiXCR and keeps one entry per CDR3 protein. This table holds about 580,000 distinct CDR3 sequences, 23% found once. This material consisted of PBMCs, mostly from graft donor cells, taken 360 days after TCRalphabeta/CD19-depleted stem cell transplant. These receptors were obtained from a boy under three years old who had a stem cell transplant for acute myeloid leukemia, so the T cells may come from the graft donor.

CDR3 in DNA: TGTGCCAGCAGTTTAGTTAGACAGGGGGAGACCCAGTACTTC. Its protein product is CASSLVRQGETQYF. The chain joins TRBV27 to TRBJ2-5, with TRBD1 matching over 8 bases. The germline V gene has CDR1 MNHEY and CDR2 SMNVEV (reference sequence). The V and J ends lost 2 bases and 5 bases, in that order; junction bases with no gene match: 4. The CDR3 consists of 14 residues.

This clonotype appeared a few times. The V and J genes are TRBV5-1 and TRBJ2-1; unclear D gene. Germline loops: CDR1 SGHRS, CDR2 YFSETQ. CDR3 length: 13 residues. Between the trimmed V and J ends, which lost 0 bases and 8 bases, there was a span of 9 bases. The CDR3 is CASSLEMTDEQFF. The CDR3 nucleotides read TGCGCCAGCAGCTTGGAGATGACGGATGAGCAGTTCTTC.

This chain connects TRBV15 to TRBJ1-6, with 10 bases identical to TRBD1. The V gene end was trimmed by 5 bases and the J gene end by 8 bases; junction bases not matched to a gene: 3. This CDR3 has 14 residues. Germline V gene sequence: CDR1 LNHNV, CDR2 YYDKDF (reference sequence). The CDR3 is CATSPGTGDSPLHF. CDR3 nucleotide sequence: TGTGCCACCAGCCCGGGGACAGGGGATTCACCCCTCCACTTT.

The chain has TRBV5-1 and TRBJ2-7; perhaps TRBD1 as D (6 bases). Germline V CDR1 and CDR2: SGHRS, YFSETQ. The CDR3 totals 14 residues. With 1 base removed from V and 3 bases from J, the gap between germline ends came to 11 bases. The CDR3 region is CASSLYTRGYEQYF. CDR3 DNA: TGCGCCAGCAGCTTGTACACCAGGGGCTACGAGCAGTACTTC.

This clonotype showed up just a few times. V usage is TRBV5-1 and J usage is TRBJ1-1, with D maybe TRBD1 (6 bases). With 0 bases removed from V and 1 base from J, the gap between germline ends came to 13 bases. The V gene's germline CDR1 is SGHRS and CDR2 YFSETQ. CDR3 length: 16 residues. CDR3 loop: CASSLGGLGQNTEAFF. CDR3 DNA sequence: TGCGCCAGCAGCTTGGGTGGGTTGGGACAGAACACTGAAGCTTTCTTT.

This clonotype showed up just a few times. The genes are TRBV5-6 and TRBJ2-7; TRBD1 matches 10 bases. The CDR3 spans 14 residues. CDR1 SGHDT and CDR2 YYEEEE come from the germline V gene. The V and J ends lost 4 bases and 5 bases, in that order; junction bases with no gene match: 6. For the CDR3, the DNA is TGTGCCAGCAGCGAACCCGGGACAGGGGACGAGCAGTACTTC. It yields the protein CASSEPGTGDEQYF.

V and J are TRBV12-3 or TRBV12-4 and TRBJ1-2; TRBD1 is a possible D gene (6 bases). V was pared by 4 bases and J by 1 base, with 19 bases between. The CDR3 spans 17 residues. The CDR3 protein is CASSSTGTRRINYGYTF. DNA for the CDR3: TGTGCCAGCAGTTCCACCGGGACACGGAGAATTAACTATGGCTACACCTTC.

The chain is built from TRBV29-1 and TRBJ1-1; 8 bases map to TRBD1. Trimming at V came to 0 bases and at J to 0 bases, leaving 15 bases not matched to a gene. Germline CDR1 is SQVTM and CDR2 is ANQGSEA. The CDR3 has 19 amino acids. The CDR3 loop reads CSVEEPRGPYPSMNTEAFF. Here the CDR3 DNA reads TGCAGCGTTGAAGAACCCAGGGGGCCGTATCCCTCTATGAACACTGAAGCTTTCTTT.

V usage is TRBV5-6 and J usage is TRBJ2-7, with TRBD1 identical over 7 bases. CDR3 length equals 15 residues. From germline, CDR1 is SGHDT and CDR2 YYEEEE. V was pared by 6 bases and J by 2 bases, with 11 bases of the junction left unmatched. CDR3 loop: CASNDRDRQTYEQYV. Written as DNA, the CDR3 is TGTGCCAGCAACGACCGGGACAGACAAACCTACGAGCAGTACGTC.

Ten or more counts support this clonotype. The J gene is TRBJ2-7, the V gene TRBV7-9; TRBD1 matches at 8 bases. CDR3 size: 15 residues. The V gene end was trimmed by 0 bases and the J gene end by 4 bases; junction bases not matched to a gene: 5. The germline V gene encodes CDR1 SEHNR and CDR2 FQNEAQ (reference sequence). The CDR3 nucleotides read TGTGCCAGCAGCTTAGCCCAGGGGGCTATGTACGAGCAGTACGTC. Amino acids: CASSLAQGAMYEQYV.

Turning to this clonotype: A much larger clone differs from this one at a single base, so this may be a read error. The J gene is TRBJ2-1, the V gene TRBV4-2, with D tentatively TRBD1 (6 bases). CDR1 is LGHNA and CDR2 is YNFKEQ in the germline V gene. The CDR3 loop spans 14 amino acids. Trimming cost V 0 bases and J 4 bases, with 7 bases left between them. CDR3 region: CASSQDRGYNEQFF. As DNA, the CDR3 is TGTGCCAGCAGCCAAGATAGGGGGTACAATGAGCAGTTCTTC.

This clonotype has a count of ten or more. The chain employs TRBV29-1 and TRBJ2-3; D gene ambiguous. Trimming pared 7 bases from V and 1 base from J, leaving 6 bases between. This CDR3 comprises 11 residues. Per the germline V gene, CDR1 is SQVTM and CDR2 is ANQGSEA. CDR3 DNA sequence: TGCAGCGAACAGCGCACAGATACGCAGTATTTT. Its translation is CSEQRTDTQYF.

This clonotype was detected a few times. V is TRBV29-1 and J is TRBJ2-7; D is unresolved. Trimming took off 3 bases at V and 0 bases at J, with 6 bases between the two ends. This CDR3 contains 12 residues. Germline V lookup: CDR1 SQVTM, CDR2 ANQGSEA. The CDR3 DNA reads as TGCAGCGTTGAGGGCATCTCCTACGAGCAGTACGTC. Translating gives CSVEGISYEQYV.

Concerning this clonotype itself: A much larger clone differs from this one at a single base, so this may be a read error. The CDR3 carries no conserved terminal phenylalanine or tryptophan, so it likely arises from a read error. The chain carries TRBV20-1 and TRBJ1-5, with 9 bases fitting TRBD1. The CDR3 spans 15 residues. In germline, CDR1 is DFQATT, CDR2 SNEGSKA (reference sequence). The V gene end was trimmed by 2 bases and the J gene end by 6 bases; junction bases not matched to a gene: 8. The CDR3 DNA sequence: TGCAGTGCTAGAAAGGGTGGACAGGGGTTTCAGCCCCAGCATTCT. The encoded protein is CSARKGGQGFQPQHS.

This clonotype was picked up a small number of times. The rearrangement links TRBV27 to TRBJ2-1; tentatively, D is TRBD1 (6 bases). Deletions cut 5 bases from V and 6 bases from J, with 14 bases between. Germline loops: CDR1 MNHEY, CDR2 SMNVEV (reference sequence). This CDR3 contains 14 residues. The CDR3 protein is CASSLNRVGNEQFF. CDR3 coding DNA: TGTGCCAGCAGTCTGAACAGGGTGGGCAATGAGCAGTTCTTC.

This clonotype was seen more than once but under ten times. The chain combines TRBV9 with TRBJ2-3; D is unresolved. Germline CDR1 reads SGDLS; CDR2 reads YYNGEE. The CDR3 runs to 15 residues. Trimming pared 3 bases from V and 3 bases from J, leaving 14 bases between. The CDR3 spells CASSARVLKTDTQYF. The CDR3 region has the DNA TGTGCCAGCAGCGCCCGGGTCCTAAAAACAGATACGCAGTATTTT. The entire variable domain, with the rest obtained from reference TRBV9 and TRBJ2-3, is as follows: DSGVTQTPKHLITATGQRVTLRCSPRSGDLSVYWYQQSLDQGLQFLIQYYNGEERAKGNILERFSAQQFPDLHSELNLSSLELGDSALYFCASSARVLKTDTQYFGPGTRLTVL.

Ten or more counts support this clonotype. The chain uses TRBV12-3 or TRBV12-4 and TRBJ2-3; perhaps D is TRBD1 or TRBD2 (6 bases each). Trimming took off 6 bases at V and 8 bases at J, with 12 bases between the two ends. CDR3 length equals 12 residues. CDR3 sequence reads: CASSTGAGTQYF. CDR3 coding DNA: TGTGCCAGCAGCACGGGGGCGGGTACGCAGTATTTT.

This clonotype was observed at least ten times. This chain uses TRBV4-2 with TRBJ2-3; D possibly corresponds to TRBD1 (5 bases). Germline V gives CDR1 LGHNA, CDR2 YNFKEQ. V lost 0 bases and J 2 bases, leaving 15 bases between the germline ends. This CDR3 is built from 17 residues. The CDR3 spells CASSQDHTVGATDTQYF. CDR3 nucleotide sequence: TGTGCCAGCAGCCAAGATCATACAGTTGGGGCCACAGATACGCAGTATTTT.

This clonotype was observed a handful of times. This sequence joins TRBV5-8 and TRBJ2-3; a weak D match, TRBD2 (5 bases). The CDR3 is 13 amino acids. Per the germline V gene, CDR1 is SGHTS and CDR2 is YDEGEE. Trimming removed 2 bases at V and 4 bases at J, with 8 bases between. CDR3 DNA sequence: TGTGCCAGCAGCTTTCAGAGGGCAGATACGCAGTATTTT. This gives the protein CASSFQRADTQYF.

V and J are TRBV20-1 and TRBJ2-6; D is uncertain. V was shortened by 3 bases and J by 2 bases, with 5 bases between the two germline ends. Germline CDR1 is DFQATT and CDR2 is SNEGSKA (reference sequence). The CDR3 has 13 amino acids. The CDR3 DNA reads TGCAGTGCTAGCCCTGCTGGGGCCAACGTCCTGACTTTC. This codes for CSASPAGANVLTF.